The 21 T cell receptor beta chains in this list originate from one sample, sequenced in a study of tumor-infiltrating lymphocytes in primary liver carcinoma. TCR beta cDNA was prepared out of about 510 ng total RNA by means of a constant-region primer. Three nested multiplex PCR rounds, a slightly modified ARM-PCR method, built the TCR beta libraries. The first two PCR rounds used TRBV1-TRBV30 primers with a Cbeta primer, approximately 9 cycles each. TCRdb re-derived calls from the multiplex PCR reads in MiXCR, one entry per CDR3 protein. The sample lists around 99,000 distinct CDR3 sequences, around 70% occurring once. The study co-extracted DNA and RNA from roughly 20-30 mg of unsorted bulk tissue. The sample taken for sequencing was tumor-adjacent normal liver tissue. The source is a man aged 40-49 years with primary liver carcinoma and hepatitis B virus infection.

For the CDR3, the DNA is TGTGCCTGCGGCGGGGGAGCTGGTTGGGAGCAGTTCTTC. It yields the protein CACGGGAGWEQFF. V gene TRBV30 combines with J gene TRBJ2-1, with 7 bases identical to TRBD2. The V and J ends lost 6 bases and 10 bases, in that order; junction bases with no gene match: 12. Germline CDR1 and CDR2: GTSNPN and SVGIG (reference sequence). This CDR3 comprises 13 residues.

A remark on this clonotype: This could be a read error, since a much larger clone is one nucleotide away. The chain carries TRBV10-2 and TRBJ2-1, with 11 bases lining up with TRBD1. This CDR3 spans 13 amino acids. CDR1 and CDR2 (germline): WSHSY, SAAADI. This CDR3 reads CASGTGGDNQQLF. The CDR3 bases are TGCGCCAGCGGGACAGGGGGAGACAATCAGCAGCTCTTC.

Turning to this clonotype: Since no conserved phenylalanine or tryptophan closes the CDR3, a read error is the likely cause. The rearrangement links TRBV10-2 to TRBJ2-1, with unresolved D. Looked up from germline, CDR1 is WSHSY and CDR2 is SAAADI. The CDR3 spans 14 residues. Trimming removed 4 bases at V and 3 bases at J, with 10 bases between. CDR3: CASSGTGDYNEQFL. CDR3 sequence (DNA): TGCGCCAGCAGTGGAACTGGCGACTACAATGAGCAGTTCCTC.

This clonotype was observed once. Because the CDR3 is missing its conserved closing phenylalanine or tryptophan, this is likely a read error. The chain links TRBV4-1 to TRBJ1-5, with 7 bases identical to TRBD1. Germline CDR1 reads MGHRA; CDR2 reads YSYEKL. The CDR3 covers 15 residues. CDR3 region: CASSQDRDSNEPQHI. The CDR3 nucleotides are TGCGCCAGCAGCCAAGATAGGGACAGCAATGAGCCCCAGCATATT.

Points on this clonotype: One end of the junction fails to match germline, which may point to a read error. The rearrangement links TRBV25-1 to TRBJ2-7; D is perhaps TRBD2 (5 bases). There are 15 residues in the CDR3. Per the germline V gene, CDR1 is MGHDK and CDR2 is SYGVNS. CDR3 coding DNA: TGTACCAGCGGTCCCCATGACGAGAGCTCCTACGAGCAGTACTTC. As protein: CTSGPHDESSYEQYF.

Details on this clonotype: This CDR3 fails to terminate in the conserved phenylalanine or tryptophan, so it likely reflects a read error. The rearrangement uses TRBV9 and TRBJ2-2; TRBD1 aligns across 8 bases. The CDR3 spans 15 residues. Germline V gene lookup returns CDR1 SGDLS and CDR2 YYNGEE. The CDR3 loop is CASSGRQGYTGDLFY. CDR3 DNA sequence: TGTGCCAGCAGCGGAAGACAGGGGTACACCGGGGACCTGTTTTAT.

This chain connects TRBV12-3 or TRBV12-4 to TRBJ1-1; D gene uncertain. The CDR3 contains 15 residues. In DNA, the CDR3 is TGTGCTAACAGCCGGGGTGGGGTAGCGAACACTGAAGCTTTCTTT. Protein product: CANSRGGVANTEAFF.

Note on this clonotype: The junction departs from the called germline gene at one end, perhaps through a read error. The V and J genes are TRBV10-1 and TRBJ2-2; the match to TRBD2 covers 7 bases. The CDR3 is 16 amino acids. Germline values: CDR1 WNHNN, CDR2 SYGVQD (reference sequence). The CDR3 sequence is CSSSGARESGTGELFF. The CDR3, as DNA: TGCTCCAGCAGTGGGGCGCGGGAGTCGGGGACCGGTGAGCTGTTTTTT.

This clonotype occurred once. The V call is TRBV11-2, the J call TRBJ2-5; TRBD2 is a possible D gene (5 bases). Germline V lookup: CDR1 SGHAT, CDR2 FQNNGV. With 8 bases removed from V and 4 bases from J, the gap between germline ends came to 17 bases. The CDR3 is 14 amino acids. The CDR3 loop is CASQVRGPSETQYF. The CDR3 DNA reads TGTGCCAGCCAAGTGCGAGGGCCATCAGAGACCCAGTACTTC.

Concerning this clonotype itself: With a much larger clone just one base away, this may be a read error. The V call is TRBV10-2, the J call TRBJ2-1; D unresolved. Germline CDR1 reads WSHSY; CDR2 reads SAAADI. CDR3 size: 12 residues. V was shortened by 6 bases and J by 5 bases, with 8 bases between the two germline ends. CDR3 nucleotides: TGCGCCAGCAGGCCAGGAAACAATGAGCAGTTCTTC. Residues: CASRPGNNEQFF.

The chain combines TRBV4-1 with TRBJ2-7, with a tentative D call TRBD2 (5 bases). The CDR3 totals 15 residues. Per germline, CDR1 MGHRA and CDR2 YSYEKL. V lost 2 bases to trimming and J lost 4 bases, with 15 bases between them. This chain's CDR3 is CASSQNHSRRYEQYF. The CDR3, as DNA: TGCGCCAGCAGCCAAAATCACAGCAGGAGGTACGAGCAGTACTTC.

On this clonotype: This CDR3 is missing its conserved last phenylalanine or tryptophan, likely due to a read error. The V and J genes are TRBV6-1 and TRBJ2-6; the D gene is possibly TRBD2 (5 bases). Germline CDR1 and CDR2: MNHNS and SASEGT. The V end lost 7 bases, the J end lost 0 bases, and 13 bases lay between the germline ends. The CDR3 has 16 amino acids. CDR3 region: CASNPGSSSGANVLTL. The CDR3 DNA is TGTGCCAGCAATCCTGGGAGTTCCTCTGGGGCCAACGTCCTGACTCTC.

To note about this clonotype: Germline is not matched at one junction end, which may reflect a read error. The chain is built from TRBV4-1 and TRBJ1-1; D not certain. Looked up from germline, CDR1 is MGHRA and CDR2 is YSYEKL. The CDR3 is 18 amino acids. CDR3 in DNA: TGCGCCAGTAGCCACGGCAGATACTACATCTTGATGAACACTGAAGCTTTCTTT. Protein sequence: CASSHGRYYILMNTEAFF.

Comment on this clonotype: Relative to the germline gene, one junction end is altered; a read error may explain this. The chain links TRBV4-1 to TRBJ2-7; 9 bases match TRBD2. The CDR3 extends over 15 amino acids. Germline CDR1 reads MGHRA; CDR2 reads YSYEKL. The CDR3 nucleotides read TGCGCCAGCAGCCAAGCTTCTAGCGGGAACTACAAGCAGTACTTC. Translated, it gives CASSQASSGNYKQYF.

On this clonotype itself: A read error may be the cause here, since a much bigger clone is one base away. The CDR3 spells CASRSPRQGAGNIQYF. For the CDR3, the DNA is TGTGCCAGCAGATCGCCCCGACAGGGGGCAGGAAACATTCAGTACTTC. The chain employs TRBV6-5 and TRBJ2-4, with 10 bases identical to TRBD1. This CDR3 is 16 amino acids long. With 6 bases clipped from V and 6 bases from J, the junction kept 11 bases outside the gene matches. Germline CDR1 MNHEY, CDR2 SVGAGI.

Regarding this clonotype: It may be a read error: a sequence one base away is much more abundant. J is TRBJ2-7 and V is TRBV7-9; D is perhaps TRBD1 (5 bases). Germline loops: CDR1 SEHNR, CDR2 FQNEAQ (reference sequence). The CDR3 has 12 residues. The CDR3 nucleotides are TGTGCCTGCAGCTCCAGGGTGGGCGAGCAGTACTTC. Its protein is CACSSRVGEQYF.

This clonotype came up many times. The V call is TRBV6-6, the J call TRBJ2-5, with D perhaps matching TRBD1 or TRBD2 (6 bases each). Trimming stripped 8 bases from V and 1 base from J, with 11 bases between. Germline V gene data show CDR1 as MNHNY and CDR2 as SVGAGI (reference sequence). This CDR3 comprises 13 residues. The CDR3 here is CASGGTLQETQYF. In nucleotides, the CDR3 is TGTGCCAGCGGAGGGACACTCCAAGAGACCCAGTACTTC.

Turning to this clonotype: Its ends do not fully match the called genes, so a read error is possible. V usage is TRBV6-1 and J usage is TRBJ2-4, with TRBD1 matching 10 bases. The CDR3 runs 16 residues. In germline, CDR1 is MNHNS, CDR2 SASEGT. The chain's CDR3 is CACSPDRDRGINIQYF. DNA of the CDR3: TGTGCCTGCAGCCCGGATCGGGACAGGGGAATAAACATTCAGTACTTC.

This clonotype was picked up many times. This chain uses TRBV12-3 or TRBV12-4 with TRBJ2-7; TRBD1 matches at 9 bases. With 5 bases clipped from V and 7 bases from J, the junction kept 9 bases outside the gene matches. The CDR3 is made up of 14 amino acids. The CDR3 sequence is CASSPRTGAGEQYF. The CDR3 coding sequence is TGTGCCAGCAGTCCCCGGACAGGGGCGGGGGAGCAGTACTTC.

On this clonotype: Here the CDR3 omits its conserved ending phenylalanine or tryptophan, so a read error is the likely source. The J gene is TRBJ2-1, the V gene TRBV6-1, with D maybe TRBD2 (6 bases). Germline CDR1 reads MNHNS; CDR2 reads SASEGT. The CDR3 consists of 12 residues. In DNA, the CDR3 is TGTGCCACGGGGGAGTCCTATAATGAGCAGTTCTCC. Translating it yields CATGESYNEQFS.

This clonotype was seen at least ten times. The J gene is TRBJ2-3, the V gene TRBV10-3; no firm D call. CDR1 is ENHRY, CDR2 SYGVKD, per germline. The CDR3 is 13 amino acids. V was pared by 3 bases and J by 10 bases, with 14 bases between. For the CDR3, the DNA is TGTGCCATCAGTGATGGTCCGGCGAGAGCGCAGTATTTT. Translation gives CAISDGPARAQYF.